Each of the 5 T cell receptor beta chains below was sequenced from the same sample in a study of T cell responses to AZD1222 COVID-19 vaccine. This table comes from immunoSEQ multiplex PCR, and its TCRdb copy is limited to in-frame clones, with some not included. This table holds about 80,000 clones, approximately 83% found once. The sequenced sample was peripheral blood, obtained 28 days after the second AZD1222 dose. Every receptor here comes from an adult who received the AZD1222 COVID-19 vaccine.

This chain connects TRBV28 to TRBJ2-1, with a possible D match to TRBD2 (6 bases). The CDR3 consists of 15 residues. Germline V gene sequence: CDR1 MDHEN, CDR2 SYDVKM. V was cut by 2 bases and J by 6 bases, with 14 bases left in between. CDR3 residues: CASSLAGRSSNEQFF. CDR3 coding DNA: TGTGCCAGCAGTTTAGCAGGGAGGAGTAGCAATGAGCAGTTCTTC.

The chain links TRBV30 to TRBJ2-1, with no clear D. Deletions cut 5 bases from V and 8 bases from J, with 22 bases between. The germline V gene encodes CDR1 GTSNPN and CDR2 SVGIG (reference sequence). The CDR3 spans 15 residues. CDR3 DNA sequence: TGTGCCTGGGGACCCCTTGGCGCGTCAAGCGATGAGCAGTTCTTC. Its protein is CAWGPLGASSDEQFF.

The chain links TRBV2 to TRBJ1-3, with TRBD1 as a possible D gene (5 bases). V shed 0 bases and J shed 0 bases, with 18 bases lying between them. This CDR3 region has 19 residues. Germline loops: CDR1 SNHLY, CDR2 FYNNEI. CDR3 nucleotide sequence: TGTGCCAGCAGTGAAGCGGCGGCGTGGGGCCCGATCTCTGGAAACACCATATATTTT. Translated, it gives CASSEAAAWGPISGNTIYF.

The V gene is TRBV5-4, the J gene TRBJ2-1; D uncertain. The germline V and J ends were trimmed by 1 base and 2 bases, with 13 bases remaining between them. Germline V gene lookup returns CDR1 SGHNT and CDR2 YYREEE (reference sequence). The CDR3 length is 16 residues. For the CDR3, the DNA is TGTGCCAGCAGCTTGTACGGCAGCCCGACCTACAATGAGCAGTTCTTC. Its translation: CASSLYGSPTYNEQFF.

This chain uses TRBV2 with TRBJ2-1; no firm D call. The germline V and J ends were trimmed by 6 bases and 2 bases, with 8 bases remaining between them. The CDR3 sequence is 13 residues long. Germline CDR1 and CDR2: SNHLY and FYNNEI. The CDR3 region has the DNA TGTGCCAGCAGCCTGGGCCCCTACAATGAGCAGTTCTTC. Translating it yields CASSLGPYNEQFF.